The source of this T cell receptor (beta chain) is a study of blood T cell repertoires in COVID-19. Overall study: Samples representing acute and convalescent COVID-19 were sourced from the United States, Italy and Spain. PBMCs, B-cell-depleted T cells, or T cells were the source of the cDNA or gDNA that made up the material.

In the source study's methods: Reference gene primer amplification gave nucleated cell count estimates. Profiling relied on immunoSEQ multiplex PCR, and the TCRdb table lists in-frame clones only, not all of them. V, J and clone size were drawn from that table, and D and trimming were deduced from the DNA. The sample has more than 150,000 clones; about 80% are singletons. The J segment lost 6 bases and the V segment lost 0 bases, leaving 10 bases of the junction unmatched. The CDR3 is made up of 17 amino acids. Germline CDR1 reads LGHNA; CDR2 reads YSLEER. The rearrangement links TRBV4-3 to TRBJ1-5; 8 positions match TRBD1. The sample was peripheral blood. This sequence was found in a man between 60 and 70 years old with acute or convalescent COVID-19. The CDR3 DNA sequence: TGCGCCAGCAGCCAAGAACCCGGACAGGGTGGGGGTCAGCCCCAGCATTTT. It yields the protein CASSQEPGQGGGQPQHF.